The next 27 T cell receptor beta chains were all read from a single sample in a study of cytomegalovirus exposure and HLA in healthy donors. PCR was performed using 60 Vbeta and 13 Jbeta primers. Produced via immunoSEQ multiplex PCR; TCRdb's table is partial and in-frame only. The sample records around 130,000 clones, approximately 84% being singletons. The material sequenced was PBMCs. Receptors originate from a woman aged 18-29 years in good health and CMV-seronegative.

The chain has TRBV7-9 and TRBJ2-1; tentative D call: TRBD1 (5 bases). Trimming left V 4 bases short and J 6 bases short, with 10 bases between. Germline assignment: CDR1 SEHNR and CDR2 FQNEAQ (reference sequence). CDR3 size: 13 residues. The CDR3 DNA is TGTGCCAGCAGCTCCACGACAGTCAATGAGCAGTTCTTC. It translates to CASSSTTVNEQFF.

The chain carries TRBV11-2 and TRBJ1-3; 7 positions match TRBD1. The V and J ends lost 4 bases and 7 bases, in that order; junction bases with no gene match: 4. CDR1 is SGHAT, CDR2 FQNNGV, per germline. The CDR3 extends over 13 amino acids. Written as DNA, the CDR3 is TGTGCCAGCAGCTGGGACAGTACTAACACCATATATTTT. Translation gives CASSWDSTNTIYF.

This chain links TRBV6-5 with TRBJ2-1; TRBD1 matches 8 bases. Trimming took 6 bases from V and 7 from J; bases not matched to a gene: 8. Germline values: CDR1 MNHEY, CDR2 SVGAGI. CDR3 length: 14 amino acids. This chain's CDR3 is CASSPRTGRNEQFF. The CDR3 DNA sequence: TGTGCCAGCAGCCCGCGGACAGGGAGGAATGAGCAGTTCTTC.

The chain combines TRBV10-3 with TRBJ2-7, with 8 bases matching TRBD1. CDR1 ENHRY and CDR2 SYGVKD come from the germline V gene. V dropped 4 bases and J dropped 3; count of bases not matched to a gene: 5. The CDR3 is 14 residues long. The CDR3 spells CAISGGQEGYEQYF. The CDR3 coding sequence is TGTGCCATCAGTGGGGGACAGGAAGGCTACGAGCAGTACTTC.

The rearrangement uses TRBV18 and TRBJ2-3, with 11 bases fitting TRBD2. The CDR3 runs 17 residues. V shed 5 bases and J 0 bases; nucleotides not matched to a gene: 7. The germline gives CDR1 KGHSH, CDR2 LQKENI. The DNA of the CDR3 is TGTGCCAGCTCATCGTCCATAGCGGGGGGGAGCACAGATACGCAGTATTTT. Its translation is CASSSSIAGGSTDTQYF.

V and J are TRBV7-9 and TRBJ2-7, with 7 bases identical to TRBD1. Trimming at V came to 1 base and at J to 3 bases, leaving 12 bases not matched to a gene. This CDR3 has 17 amino acids. Germline CDR1 and CDR2: SEHNR and FQNEAQ (reference sequence). In DNA, the CDR3 is TGTGCCAGCAGCTTAGGGACAGGATCCCCCACTTACTACGAGCAGTACTTC. Translated, it gives CASSLGTGSPTYYEQYF.

The chain joins TRBV29-1 to TRBJ2-1, with TRBD2 matching over 10 bases. The CDR3 length is 14 residues. After removal of 7 bases from V and 2 bases from J, the junction contained 5 bases not matched to a gene. CDR1 is SQVTM, CDR2 ANQGSEA, per germline. This CDR3 reads CSATGTSAYNEQFF. The DNA of the CDR3 is TGCAGCGCTACCGGGACTAGCGCCTACAATGAGCAGTTCTTC.

This rearrangement joins TRBV5-4 to TRBJ2-3, with TRBD2 matching over 10 bases. Germline CDR1 is SGHNT and CDR2 is YYREEE (reference sequence). The ends lost 0 bases at V and 4 bases at J; junction bases unmatched: 8. The CDR3 has 17 residues. CDR3 DNA sequence: TGTGCCAGCAGCTTGGACGCGACTAGCGGGCGGGCAGATACGCAGTATTTT. Translated, it gives CASSLDATSGRADTQYF.

On this clone itself: Just one base apart from a much larger clone, this may be a read error. The V call is TRBV5-1, the J call TRBJ2-7; the D gene is possibly TRBD1 (6 bases). The CDR3 is 14 residues long. The V and J ends lost 4 bases and 3 bases respectively, with 14 bases between them. Per the germline V gene, CDR1 is SGHRS and CDR2 is YFSETQ. The CDR3: CASSVRGDSYEQYF. The CDR3 bases are TGCGCCAGCAGCGTCAGGGGAGACAGCTACGAGCAGTACTTC.

V usage is TRBV7-2 and J usage is TRBJ1-4; 7 nucleotides match TRBD1. This CDR3 region has 15 residues. Per the germline V gene, CDR1 is SGHTA and CDR2 is FQGNSA. The J segment lost 1 base and the V segment lost 7 bases, leaving 6 bases of the junction unmatched. Written as DNA, the CDR3 is TGTGCCAGCACCCTCTACAGGGGAACTAATGAAAAACTGTTTTTT. It is translated as CASTLYRGTNEKLFF.

The CDR3 here is CASSYLTVNTEAFF. Written as DNA, the CDR3 is TGTGCCAGCAGTTACTTGACAGTTAACACTGAAGCTTTCTTT. The chain carries TRBV6-6 and TRBJ1-1, with TRBD1 as a possible D gene (5 bases). The length of the CDR3 is 14 residues. Germline V gives CDR1 MNHNY, CDR2 SVGAGI (reference sequence). The ends were cut back, 1 base at V and 2 bases at J, with 8 bases in the middle.

This chain joins TRBV4-1 and TRBJ1-3, with D unresolved. The CDR3 runs to 15 residues. V lost 4 bases, J lost 4 bases, and 14 bases lay in between. Per the germline V gene, CDR1 is MGHRA and CDR2 is YSYEKL. The CDR3 bases are TGCGCCAGCAGCCCAGGAGGAGGGTTAGGAAACACCATATATTTT. Protein: CASSPGGGLGNTIYF.

The chain links TRBV21-1 to TRBJ1-5; the D call of TRBD1 is as the table states it, not checked on the DNA. TRBV21-1 is noted as a pseudogene. This CDR3 region has 16 residues. The CDR3 protein is CASSRRQPGFNQPQHF. The CDR3 nucleotides read TGTGCCAGCAGCAGACGACAGCCCGGCTTCAATCAGCCCCAGCATTTT.

The V gene is TRBV5-6, the J gene TRBJ2-7; 8 nucleotides align to TRBD1. There are 15 residues in the CDR3. Germline CDR1 reads SGHDT; CDR2 reads YYEEEE. V lost 5 bases and J lost 0; bases outside the gene matches: 7. In DNA, the CDR3 is TGTGCCAGCAGACTCGGACAGGGAAGCTCCTACGAGCAGTACTTC. It specifies CASRLGQGSSYEQYF. Looking up the rest from reference TRBV5-6 and TRBJ2-7 gives the full variable domain: DAGVTQSPTHLIKTRGQQVTLRCSPKSGHDTVSWYQQALGQGPQFIFQYYEEEERQRGNFPDRFSGHQFPNYSSELNVNALLLGDSALYLCASRLGQGSSYEQYFGPGTRLTVT.

The J gene is TRBJ2-7, the V gene TRBV15, with TRBD1 identical over 7 bases. The germline V gene encodes CDR1 LNHNV and CDR2 YYDKDF (reference sequence). The ends lost 3 bases at V and 2 bases at J; junction bases unmatched: 7. The CDR3 covers 15 residues. The CDR3 DNA follows: TGTGCCACCAGCAGCAACCGGGACAGCACCTACGAGCAGTACTTC. It translates to CATSSNRDSTYEQYF.

The gene calls are TRBV7-9 and TRBJ2-3; 10 bases agree with TRBD2. Germline V gives CDR1 SEHNR, CDR2 FQNEAQ (reference sequence). V dropped 6 bases and J dropped 4; count of bases not matched to a gene: 7. CDR3 size: 15 residues. The CDR3 region is CASSAGLAAPDTQYF. Here the CDR3 DNA reads TGTGCCAGCAGTGCTGGACTAGCGGCCCCAGATACGCAGTATTTT.

The chain uses TRBV5-6 and TRBJ2-7; perhaps TRBD2 as D (5 bases). The V gene's germline CDR1 is SGHDT and CDR2 YYEEEE. V lost 0 bases, J lost 5 bases, and 9 bases lay in between. The CDR3 is 13 amino acids. CDR3: CASSLGSGHEQYF. The CDR3 DNA follows: TGTGCCAGCAGCTTGGGCAGCGGCCACGAGCAGTACTTC.

The chain uses TRBV7-2 and TRBJ2-5, with 7 bases aligning to TRBD2. The end of the DNA fits TRBJ2-7 better, so the J call may be wrong. Germline V gene sequence: CDR1 SGHTA, CDR2 FQGNSA. The length of the CDR3 is 15 residues. CDR3 bases: TGTGCCAGCAGCGAGAACTGGGGGGGAATATACGAGCAGTACTTC. Its protein product is CASSENWGGIYEQYF.

The chain carries TRBV6-1 and TRBJ2-3; D is perhaps TRBD1 (5 bases). Per germline, CDR1 MNHNS and CDR2 SASEGT. The CDR3 length is 13 residues. V lost 5 bases and J 3 bases, leaving 9 bases between the germline ends. DNA for the CDR3: TGTGCCAGCAGTCAGGGTCGGACAGATACGCAGTATTTT. This codes for CASSQGRTDTQYF.

The chain carries TRBV11-2 and TRBJ1-3, with D perhaps TRBD1 (6 bases). This CDR3 region has 17 residues. Germline V gene data show CDR1 as SGHAT and CDR2 as FQNNGV. V shed 2 bases and J shed 2 bases, with 16 bases lying between them. In nucleotides, the CDR3 is TGTGCCAGCAGCTTAAGGGGGATCCTAAGTCCTGGAAACACCATATATTTT. Translated: CASSLRGILSPGNTIYF.

The chain uses TRBV5-1 and TRBJ1-4, with 7 bases fitting TRBD1. The V and J ends lost 4 bases and 7 bases, in that order; junction bases with no gene match: 10. Germline V lookup: CDR1 SGHRS, CDR2 YFSETQ. CDR3 length equals 15 residues. The CDR3 DNA reads TGCGCCAGCAGCCAAAAACAGGGGAAAGGTGAAAAACTGTTTTTT. The encoded protein is CASSQKQGKGEKLFF.

This chain joins TRBV29-1 and TRBJ2-2, with D perhaps TRBD2 (5 bases). V was clipped by 4 bases and J by 1 base, with 10 bases between them. The germline CDR1 and CDR2 sequences are SQVTM and ANQGSEA. CDR3 length equals 14 residues. The CDR3 region is CSVAGLLNTGELFF. The CDR3 DNA follows: TGCAGCGTTGCTGGACTCCTGAACACCGGGGAGCTGTTTTTT.

The chain is built from TRBV27 and TRBJ2-1, with 8 bases identical to TRBD2. Per germline, CDR1 MNHEY and CDR2 SMNVEV (reference sequence). J lost 5 bases, V lost 6 bases, and 6 bases had no gene match. The CDR3 loop spans 14 amino acids. The CDR3 DNA reads TGTGCCAGCAGGAGCGGGAGACCTAACAATGAGCAGTTCTTC. Residues: CASRSGRPNNEQFF.

The chain couples TRBV7-9 to TRBJ2-7; a possible D gene is TRBD2 (5 bases). Per the germline V gene, CDR1 is SEHNR and CDR2 is FQNEAQ (reference sequence). The CDR3 contains 11 residues. Trimming pared 8 bases from V and 5 bases from J, leaving 10 bases between. CDR3 sequence reads: CASGGANEQYF. The DNA of the CDR3 is TGTGCCAGCGGAGGAGCCAACGAGCAGTACTTC.

Here the CDR3 reads CASSLAGGDGTQYF. Written as DNA, the CDR3 is TGCGCCAGCAGTTTAGCGGGAGGAGACGGTACGCAGTATTTT. The V call is TRBV10-1, the J call TRBJ2-3, with 10 positions matching TRBD2. The V gene's germline CDR1 is WNHNN and CDR2 SYGVQD (reference sequence). This CDR3 is 14 amino acids long. The V segment lost 5 bases and the J segment 8 bases; nucleotides outside the gene matches: 7.

This chain joins TRBV4-1 and TRBJ1-1; 7 positions match TRBD1. Unmatched junction bases numbered 4, after V lost 0 bases and J lost 3 bases. Germline V gene lookup returns CDR1 MGHRA and CDR2 YSYEKL. The CDR3 has 15 amino acids. CDR3 nucleotide sequence: TGCGCCAGCAGCCAAGATCAGGGGGGATACACTGAAGCTTTCTTT. Residues: CASSQDQGGYTEAFF.

The chain combines TRBV15 with TRBJ1-5, with 10 bases lining up with TRBD1. Germline CDR1 LNHNV, CDR2 YYDKDF (reference sequence). The CDR3 length is 14 residues. Losses at the gene ends were 5 bases for V and 6 bases for J; bases not matched to a gene: 4. Here the CDR3 reads CATSGTGARQPQHF. The CDR3 DNA reads as TGTGCCACCAGCGGGACAGGGGCTCGTCAGCCCCAGCATTTT.